A selection of T cell receptor beta chains follows, all from one sample in a study of T cell clonotyping in hematopoietic cell transplantation. Measured with immunoSEQ multiplex PCR; TCRdb has only the in-frame clones, and not every one. Of around 28,000 clones in the sample, approximately 77% are singletons; the top ten hold around 1.9%. The source was peripheral blood mononuclear cells, collected before stem cell transplant. These receptor sequences come from a man aged 40-49 years with acute myeloid leukemia. Some clones in this sample may be carry-over from other donors' samples. The CDR3 runs from the conserved cysteine through the conserved F or W. The D gene is left open where the match is weak. Rows give clone size only sometimes, using once, few, many, or a class for an expanded clone.

J: TRBJ1-2; size: -; D: -; V: TRBV6-5; CDR3: CASRLTAGDYGYTF; DNA: TGTGCCAGCCGACTTACAGCAGGGGACTATGGCTACACCTTC
J: TRBJ2-1; size: -; D: TRBD1; V: TRBV6-1; CDR3: CASSLRRQGENEQFF; DNA: TGTGCCAGCAGCTTGAGGCGACAGGGGGAGAATGAGCAGTTCTTC
J: TRBJ1-5; size: once; D: TRBD1; V: TRBV29-1; CDR3: CSVALQGDSNQPQHF; DNA: TGCAGCGTGGCATTACAGGGGGATAGCAATCAGCCCCAGCATTTT
J: TRBJ2-1; size: -; D: TRBD2; V: TRBV27; CDR3: CASSLGRERNEQFF; DNA: TGTGCCAGCAGTTTGGGGCGGGAGCGCAATGAGCAGTTCTTC
J: TRBJ2-4; size: -; D: -; V: TRBV15; CDR3: CATSRDQGYRYF; DNA: TGTGCCACCAGCAGAGATCAAGGGTATCGGTACTTC
J: TRBJ1-2; size: -; D: -; V: TRBV28; CDR3: CASTPSPLTSFGYTF; DNA: TGTGCCAGCACCCCCAGCCCCCTGACATCGTTTGGCTACACCTTC
J: TRBJ1-2; size: -; D: -; V: TRBV7-6; CDR3: CASSGPEGGYTF; DNA: TGTGCCAGCAGCGGCCCGGAGGGTGGCTACACCTTC
J: TRBJ1-4; size: -; D: TRBD1; V: TRBV10-3; CDR3: CAISLDRYGEKLFF; DNA: TGTGCCATCAGCCTGGACAGGTATGGCGAAAAACTGTTTTTT
J: TRBJ1-2; size: -; D: -; V: TRBV6-1; CDR3: CASLARGYGYTF; DNA: TGTGCCAGCCTAGCTAGAGGGTATGGCTACACCTTC
J: TRBJ1-1; size: -; D: -; V: TRBV5-1; CDR3: CASSLSGMNTEAFF; DNA: TGCGCCAGCAGCTTGTCTGGCATGAACACTGAAGCTTTCTTT
J: TRBJ2-7; size: few; D: TRBD1; V: TRBV18; CDR3: CASSPSDRAYEQYF; DNA: TGTGCCAGCTCACCATCCGACAGGGCCTACGAGCAGTACTTC
J: TRBJ1-2; size: -; D: TRBD1; V: TRBV2; CDR3: CASSEESGGDYGYTF; DNA: TGTGCCAGCAGTGAGGAGTCAGGGGGCGACTATGGCTACACCTTC
J: TRBJ1-2; size: -; D: TRBD1; V: TRBV11-2; CDR3: CASSLVGQGKDYGYTF; DNA: TGTGCCAGCAGCTTAGTCGGACAGGGGAAGGACTATGGCTACACCTTC
J: TRBJ1-2; size: -; D: TRBD1; V: TRBV5-1; CDR3: CASSVQKGAEGYTF; DNA: TGCGCCAGCAGCGTGCAGAAGGGGGCGGAGGGCTACACCTTC
J: TRBJ2-3; size: -; D: TRBD2; V: TRBV4-1; CDR3: CASSQGQGLAGGPTDTQYF; DNA: TGCGCCAGCAGCCAAGGGCAGGGACTAGCGGGGGGGCCAACAGATACGCAGTATTTT
J: TRBJ1-4; size: -; D: -; V: TRBV7-9; CDR3: CASSSGVTTNEKLFF; DNA: TGTGCCAGCAGTTCAGGGGTGACGACTAATGAAAAACTGTTTTTT
J: TRBJ2-5; size: -; D: TRBD2; V: TRBV2; CDR3: CASSVSGGLGTQYF; DNA: TGTGCCAGCAGCGTAAGCGGGGGGCTAGGGACCCAGTACTTC
J: TRBJ1-3; size: -; D: -; V: TRBV4-2; CDR3: CASSQETGRDTIYF; DNA: TGTGCCAGCAGCCAAGAGACAGGTCGAGACACCATATATTTT
J: TRBJ1-2; size: -; D: TRBD1; V: TRBV10-3; CDR3: CAISGSGRGLNYGYTF; DNA: TGTGCCATCAGTGGATCCGGCAGGGGGCTAAACTATGGCTACACCTTC
J: TRBJ1-2; size: -; D: -; V: TRBV9; CDR3: CASSVTPKGGYTF; DNA: TGTGCCAGCAGCGTTACCCCCAAGGGAGGCTACACCTTC
J: TRBJ2-5; size: -; D: TRBD1; V: TRBV10-1; CDR3: CASSYNEKGTGQETQYF; DNA: TGCGCCAGCAGTTACAACGAAAAAGGGACAGGACAAGAGACCCAGTACTTC